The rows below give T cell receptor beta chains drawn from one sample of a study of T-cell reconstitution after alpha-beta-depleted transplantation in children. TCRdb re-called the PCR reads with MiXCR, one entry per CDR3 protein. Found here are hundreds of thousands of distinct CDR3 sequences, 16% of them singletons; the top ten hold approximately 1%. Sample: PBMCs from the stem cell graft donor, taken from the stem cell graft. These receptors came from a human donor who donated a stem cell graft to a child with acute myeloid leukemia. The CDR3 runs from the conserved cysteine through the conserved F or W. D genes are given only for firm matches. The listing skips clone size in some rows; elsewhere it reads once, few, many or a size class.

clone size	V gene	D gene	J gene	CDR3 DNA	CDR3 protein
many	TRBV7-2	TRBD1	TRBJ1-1	TGTGCCAGCAGCTGGACGGACAGGGGCGCCGAAGCTTTCTTT	CASSWTDRGAEAFF
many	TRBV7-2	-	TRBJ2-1	TGTGCCAGCAGCTTACTTGGGGGAAGCTCCTACAATGAGCAGTTCTTC	CASSLLGGSSYNEQFF
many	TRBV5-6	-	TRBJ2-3	TGTGCCAGCAGCTTGGCAGGTCGGGGACGGAGCACAGATACGCAGTATTTT	CASSLAGRGRSTDTQYF
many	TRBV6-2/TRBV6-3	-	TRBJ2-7	TGTGCCAGCAGTTACCGGGCAGGAAGCTCCTACGAGCAGTACTTC	CASSYRAGSSYEQYF
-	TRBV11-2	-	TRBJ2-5	TGTGCCAGCACCCTACCCAACGAGGACCAACGGGACCACCAAGAGACCCAGTACTTC	CASTLPNEDQRDHQETQYF
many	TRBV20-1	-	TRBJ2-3	TGCAGTCCTCTAGCAGCAGGGCCCTCAAAATCCTACACGGATACGCAGTATTTT	CSPLAAGPSKSYTDTQYF
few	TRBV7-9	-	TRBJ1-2	TGTGCCAGCACCGATACAGGGAGTGGCTATGGCTACACCTTC	CASTDTGSGYGYTF
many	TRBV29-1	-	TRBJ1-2	TGCAGCGTTGAGGTCGACGGGAACTATGGCTACACCTTC	CSVEVDGNYGYTF
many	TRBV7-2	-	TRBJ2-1	TGTGCCAGCAGCTTAGTCATCGGGGATGAGCAGTTCTTC	CASSLVIGDEQFF
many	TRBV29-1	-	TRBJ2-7	TGCAGCGTTGTCCAGACAGGAGGTCACGAGCAGTACTTC	CSVVQTGGHEQYF
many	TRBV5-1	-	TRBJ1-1	TGCGCCAGCAGCTTGGCTGGACCTGAAGCTTTCTTT	CASSLAGPEAFF
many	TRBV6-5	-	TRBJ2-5	TGTGCCAGCAGTTACTCGTCGGCAGGGGGGGAAGAGACCCAGTACTTC	CASSYSSAGGEETQYF
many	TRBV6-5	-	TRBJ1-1	TGTGCCAGCAGTTCGACTTATCTAAATGAAGCTTTCTTT	CASSSTYLNEAFF
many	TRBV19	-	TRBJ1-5	TGTGCCAGTAGTCCTCGGACAATGACAGTAGGCAATCAGCCCCAGCATTTT	CASSPRTMTVGNQPQHF
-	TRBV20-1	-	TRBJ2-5	TGCAGTGCCCCGGACGGTTCCCAAGAGACCCAGTACTTC	CSAPDGSQETQYF
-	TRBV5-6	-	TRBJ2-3	TGTGCCAGCAGCTTGGCGCAGGGCCTGAGGGCAGATACGCAGTATTTT	CASSLAQGLRADTQYF
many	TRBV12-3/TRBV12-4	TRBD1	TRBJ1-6	TGTGCCAGCACTATACAGGGGGCATATTCACCCCTCCACTTT	CASTIQGAYSPLHF
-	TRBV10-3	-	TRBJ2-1	TGTGCCATCAGTGAGGAGAGCTCCTACAATGAGCAGTTCTTC	CAISEESSYNEQFF
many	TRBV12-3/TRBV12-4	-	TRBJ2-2	TGTGCCAGCCGCGTGGCGGACCGGGAGCTGTTTTTT	CASRVADRELFF
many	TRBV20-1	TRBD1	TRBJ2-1	TGCAGTGCAAGCGGGACAGGGGCCGCCTGGCTCTTC	CSASGTGAAWLF